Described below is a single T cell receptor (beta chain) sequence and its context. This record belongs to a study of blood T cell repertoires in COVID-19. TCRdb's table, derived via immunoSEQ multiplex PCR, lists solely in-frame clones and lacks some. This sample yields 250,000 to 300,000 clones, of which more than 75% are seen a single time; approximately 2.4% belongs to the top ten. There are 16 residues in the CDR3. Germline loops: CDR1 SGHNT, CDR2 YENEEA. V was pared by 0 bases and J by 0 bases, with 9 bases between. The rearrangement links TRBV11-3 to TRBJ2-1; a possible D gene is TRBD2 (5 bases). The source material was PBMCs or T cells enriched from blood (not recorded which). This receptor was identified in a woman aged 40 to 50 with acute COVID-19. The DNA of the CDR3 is TGTGCCAGCAGCTTAGAACAGCGGAGCTCCTACAATGAGCAGTTCTTC. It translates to CASSLEQRSSYNEQFF. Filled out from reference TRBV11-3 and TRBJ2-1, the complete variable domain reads EAGVVQSPRYKIIEKKQPVAFWCNPISGHNTLYWYLQNLGQGPELLIRYENEEAVDDSQLPKDRFSAERLKGVDSTLKIQPAELGDSAVYLCASSLEQRSSYNEQFFGPGTRLTVL.